Below are 19 T cell receptor beta chains sequenced from a single sample in a study of read filtering for tumor transcriptome and immune sequencing. Molecular barcoded adaptors covering alpha/delta and beta/gamma chains were used on roughly 400 ng RNA. TCRdb re-derived calls from the reads in MiXCR, one entry per CDR3 protein. The sample records 57,000 or so distinct CDR3 sequences, roughly 18% being singletons. The sequenced material came from a population of CD138-negative cells sorted from bone marrow. The receptors here all came from a donor aged 40 or over with multiple myeloma.

A word on this clonotype: Relative to the germline gene, one junction end is altered; a read error may explain this. The genes are TRBV11-1 and TRBJ2-1; TRBD2 matches at 13 bases. This CDR3 is built from 18 residues. Germline CDR1 reads SGHAT; CDR2 reads FQDESV (reference sequence). CDR3 DNA: TGTGCCAGCGGCTTAGCCTGGACTAGCGGGGGAGCCTACAATGAGCAGTTCTTC. Translated, it gives CASGLAWTSGGAYNEQFF.

A remark on this clonotype: One junction end disagrees with the germline gene, perhaps due to a read error. V gene TRBV6-6 combines with J gene TRBJ1-1, with D hard to call. In germline, CDR1 is MNHNY, CDR2 SVGAGI (reference sequence). The CDR3 extends over 13 amino acids. CDR3 nucleotide sequence: TGTGCCAGCAGTTCCACCGGAGCGGCTGAGGCTGTCTTT. Its protein is CASSSTGAAEAVF.

This clonotype was seen ten or more times. This chain joins TRBV20-1 and TRBJ2-2, with TRBD2 identical over 12 bases. CDR3 length equals 18 residues. Germline-derived CDR1 and CDR2 are DFQATT and SNEGSKA (reference sequence). V was pared by 0 bases and J by 6 bases, with 11 bases of the junction left unmatched. The CDR3 spells CSAREVTSGSFYAGELFF. The CDR3 region has the DNA TGCAGTGCTAGAGAAGTGACTAGCGGGAGTTTTTATGCCGGGGAGCTGTTTTTT.

Note on this clonotype: One junction end disagrees with the germline gene, perhaps due to a read error. The rearrangement links TRBV5-4 to TRBJ2-1; 9 bases are shared with TRBD2. This CDR3 region has 16 residues. Germline V gene lookup returns CDR1 SGHNT and CDR2 YYREEE (reference sequence). CDR3 sequence: CASARPAGGSYNEQSF. The CDR3 DNA follows: TGTGCCAGCGCCCGCCCAGCGGGGGGTTCCTACAATGAGCAGTCCTTC.

A note on this clonotype: This could be a read error, since a much larger clone is one nucleotide away. The V and J genes are TRBV15 and TRBJ2-2; D gene unclear. Trimming left V 0 bases short and J 7 bases short, with 12 bases between. Germline CDR1 is LNHNV and CDR2 is YYDKDF (reference sequence). This CDR3 region has 15 residues. The CDR3 bases are TGTGCCACCAGCAGAGATCGGTGGGGTATCGGGGAGCTGTTTTTT. Protein sequence: CATSRDRWGIGELFF.

The chain carries TRBV28 and TRBJ1-4; a weak D match, TRBD1 (5 bases). Per germline, CDR1 MDHEN and CDR2 SYDVKM. Trimming removed 5 bases at V and 5 bases at J, with 12 bases between. The CDR3 spans 14 residues. CDR3 protein: CASSPSQGNEKLFF. The CDR3 bases are TGTGCCAGCAGTCCCTCCCAGGGAAATGAAAAACTGTTTTTT. Full variable domain (remainder filled in from reference TRBV28 and TRBJ1-4): DVKVTQSSRYLVKRTGEKVFLECVQDMDHENMFWYRQDPGLGLRLIYFSYDVKMKEKGDIPEGYSVSREKKERFSLILESASTNQTSMYLCASSPSQGNEKLFFGSGTQLSVL.

With regard to this clonotype: No conserved phenylalanine or tryptophan ends this CDR3, so it is likely a read error. The chain combines TRBV6-5 with TRBJ2-1; 7 bases are a match to TRBD1. Per germline, CDR1 MNHEY and CDR2 SVGAGI. This CDR3 region has 14 residues. V lost 5 bases, J lost 7 bases, and 8 bases stayed unmatched. CDR3: CASSRRDRLNEQFL. For the CDR3, the DNA is TGTGCCAGCAGTCGACGGGACAGACTTAATGAGCAGTTCCTC.

As concerns this clonotype: A far larger clone is only one base removed, so a read error is likely. The DNA of the CDR3 is TGTGCCGGCAGGGGTATCGAGAGCTCCTACAATGAGCAGTTCTTC. It specifies CAGRGIESSYNEQFF. The chain is built from TRBV6-1 and TRBJ2-1, with a weak D call TRBD1 (6 bases). Germline CDR1 reads MNHNS; CDR2 reads SASEGT. The CDR3 spans 15 residues.

The V gene is TRBV20-1, the J gene TRBJ1-4, with 7 bases that match TRBD1. CDR3 length: 13 amino acids. Losses at the gene ends were 6 bases for V and 7 bases for J; bases not matched to a gene: 8. In germline, CDR1 is DFQATT, CDR2 SNEGSKA (reference sequence). The CDR3 DNA is TGCAGTGCAAACAGGGGCGCTGGTGAAAAACTGTTTTTT. This codes for CSANRGAGEKLFF.

This clonotype was counted a few times. The chain combines TRBV5-1 with TRBJ2-3; D is unclear. V lost 7 bases and J 2 bases, leaving 8 bases between the germline ends. The germline gives CDR1 SGHRS, CDR2 YFSETQ. CDR3 length: 12 amino acids. CDR3 sequence reads: CASGQATDTQYF. The CDR3 nucleotides read TGCGCCAGCGGCCAGGCCACAGATACGCAGTATTTT.

This clonotype was counted ten times or more. The V and J genes are TRBV12-5 and TRBJ1-5; D is unclear. Germline CDR1 is LGHNT and CDR2 is FRNRAP. V dropped 1 base and J dropped 7 bases, with 8 bases sitting between them. The CDR3 is 13 amino acids. This chain's CDR3 is CASGLGPRQPQHF. The CDR3 coding sequence is TGTGCTAGTGGTTTGGGACCGAGGCAGCCCCAGCATTTT.

A remark on this clonotype: A read error is possible here, since a much larger clone lies one base away. This rearrangement joins TRBV19 to TRBJ2-2, with unresolved D. The length of the CDR3 is 13 residues. The V end lost 9 bases, the J end lost 4 bases, and 12 bases lay between the germline ends. The V gene's germline CDR1 is LNHDA and CDR2 SQIVND (reference sequence). In nucleotides, the CDR3 is TGTGCCAGAAGTGCCGGTTCCACCGGGGAGCTGTTTTTT. Encoded protein: CARSAGSTGELFF.

Many counts were recorded for this clonotype. The chain carries TRBV20-1 and TRBJ2-3; 8 nucleotides match TRBD1. V was clipped by 5 bases and J by 0 bases; unmatched bases: 10. The CDR3 runs 16 residues. The germline gives CDR1 DFQATT, CDR2 SNEGSKA (reference sequence). The CDR3 DNA reads as TGCAGTGCTTACCCGGGACAGGCGGCTAGCACAGATACGCAGTATTTT. Translating it yields CSAYPGQAASTDTQYF.

Remarks on this clonotype: Since a much larger clone is just one base distant, this may be a read error. The chain joins TRBV29-1 to TRBJ2-1; D unresolved. The CDR3 loop spans 13 amino acids. Trimming cost V 4 bases and J 1 base, with 8 bases left between them. CDR1 and CDR2 (germline): SQVTM, ANQGSEA. In nucleotides, the CDR3 is TGCAGCGTTGTTAAGATTTCCTACAATGAGCAGTTCTTC. Residues: CSVVKISYNEQFF.

This chain uses TRBV11-2 with TRBJ2-3; maybe TRBD2 (5 bases). The length of the CDR3 is 13 residues. Trimming cost V 7 bases and J 4 bases, with 12 bases left between them. Germline CDR1 and CDR2: SGHAT and FQNNGV. The DNA of the CDR3 is TGTGCCAGCACCAAAAGGACTTCAGATACGCAGTATTTT. Encoded protein: CASTKRTSDTQYF.

The rearrangement uses TRBV7-2 and TRBJ1-1; weak D call: TRBD1 (5 bases). Trimming stripped 8 bases from V and 2 bases from J, with 12 bases between. From germline, CDR1 is SGHTA and CDR2 FQGNSA. The CDR3 length is 13 residues. The CDR3 DNA reads TGTGCCAGCGAGGGACGGGGAAACACTGAAGCTTTCTTT. Residues: CASEGRGNTEAFF. The variable domain in full, with the rest retrieved from reference TRBV7-2 and TRBJ1-1, is GAGVSQSPSNKVTEKGKDVELRCDPISGHTALYWYRQSLGQGLEFLIYFQGNSAPDKSGLPSDRFSAERTGGSVSTLTIQRTQQEDSAVYLCASEGRGNTEAFFGQGTRLTVV.

This clonotype was detected ten times or more. This sequence joins TRBV29-1 and TRBJ2-7; D is perhaps TRBD1 (5 bases). Trimming took off 1 base at V and 7 bases at J, with 14 bases between the two ends. Germline V gives CDR1 SQVTM, CDR2 ANQGSEA. This CDR3 contains 13 residues. CDR3 sequence reads: CSVEGPGNWEQYF. DNA for the CDR3: TGCAGCGTTGAAGGGCCAGGGAATTGGGAGCAGTACTTC.

This clonotype was picked up many times. The chain couples TRBV6-5 to TRBJ2-2; D may be TRBD1 (6 bases). The length of the CDR3 is 12 residues. Trimming cost V 6 bases and J 6 bases, with 8 bases left between them. Germline assignment: CDR1 MNHEY and CDR2 SVGAGI. CDR3 amino acids: CASSRTAGELFF. The CDR3 DNA reads as TGTGCCAGCAGCCGGACAGCCGGGGAGCTGTTTTTT.

The sample holds a few counts of this clonotype. Since a much larger clone is just one base distant, this may be a read error. The CDR3 bases are TGTGCCAGCAAAAAACTTTCCTCTAGCACAGGTACGCAGTATTTT. The encoded protein is CASKKLSSSTGTQYF. The V gene is TRBV7-2, the J gene TRBJ2-3, with D perhaps given as TRBD1 or TRBD2 (5 bases each). The CDR3 loop spans 15 amino acids. From germline, CDR1 is SGHTA and CDR2 FQGNSA.